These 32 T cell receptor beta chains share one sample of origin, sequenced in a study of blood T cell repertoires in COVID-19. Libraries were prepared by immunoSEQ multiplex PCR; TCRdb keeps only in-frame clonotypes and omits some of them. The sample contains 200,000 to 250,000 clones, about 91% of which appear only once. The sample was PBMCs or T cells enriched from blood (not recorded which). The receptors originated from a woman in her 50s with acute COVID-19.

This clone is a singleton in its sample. CDR3 residues: CASSFLRATGANVLTF. CDR3 sequence (DNA): TGTGCCAGCAGCTTTTTGAGGGCAACTGGGGCCAACGTCCTGACTTTC. The chain is built from TRBV7-9 and TRBJ2-6, with a weak D call TRBD2 (5 bases). The germline V gene has CDR1 SEHNR and CDR2 FQNEAQ (reference sequence). This CDR3 is built from 16 residues. The V gene lost 3 bases and the J gene lost 2 bases, with 11 bases spanning the gap.

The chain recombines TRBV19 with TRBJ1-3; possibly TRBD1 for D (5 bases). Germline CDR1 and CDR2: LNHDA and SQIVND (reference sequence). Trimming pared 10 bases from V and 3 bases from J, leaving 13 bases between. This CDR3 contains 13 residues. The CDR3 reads CATGGGNGNTIYF. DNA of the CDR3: TGTGCCACCGGCGGGGGGAATGGAAACACCATATATTTT.

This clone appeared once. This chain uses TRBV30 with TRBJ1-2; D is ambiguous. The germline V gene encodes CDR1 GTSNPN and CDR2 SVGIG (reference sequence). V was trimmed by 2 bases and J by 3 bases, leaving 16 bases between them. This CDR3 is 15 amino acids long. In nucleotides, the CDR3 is TGTGCCTGGAGTCCCAGTACCCGGAGAGACTATGGCTACACCTTC. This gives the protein CAWSPSTRRDYGYTF.

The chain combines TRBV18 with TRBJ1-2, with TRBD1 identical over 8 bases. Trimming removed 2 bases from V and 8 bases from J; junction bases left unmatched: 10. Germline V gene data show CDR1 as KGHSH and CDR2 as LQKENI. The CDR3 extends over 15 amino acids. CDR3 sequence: CASSPFPQGVDGYTF. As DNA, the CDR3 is TGTGCCAGCTCACCATTCCCACAGGGGGTTGACGGCTACACCTTC.

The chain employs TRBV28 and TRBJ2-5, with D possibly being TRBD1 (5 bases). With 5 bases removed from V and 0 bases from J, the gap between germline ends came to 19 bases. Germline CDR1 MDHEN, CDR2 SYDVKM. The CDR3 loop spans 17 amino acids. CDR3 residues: CASSGEKEAGNQETQYF. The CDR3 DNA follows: TGTGCCAGCAGTGGGGAAAAGGAAGCAGGGAACCAAGAGACCCAGTACTTC.

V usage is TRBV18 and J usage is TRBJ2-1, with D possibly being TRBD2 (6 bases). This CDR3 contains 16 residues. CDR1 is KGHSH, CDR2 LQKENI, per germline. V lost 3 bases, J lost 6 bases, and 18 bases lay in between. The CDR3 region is CASSPLRDSSSNEQFF. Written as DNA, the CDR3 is TGTGCCAGCTCACCCCTCCGGGACTCCTCTTCCAATGAGCAGTTCTTC.

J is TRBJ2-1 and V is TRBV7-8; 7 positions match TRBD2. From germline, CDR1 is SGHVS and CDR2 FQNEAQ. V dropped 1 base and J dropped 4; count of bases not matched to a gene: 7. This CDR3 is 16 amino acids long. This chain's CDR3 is CASSLELTSSYNEQFF. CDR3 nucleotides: TGTGCCAGCAGCTTAGAGTTGACTAGCTCTTACAATGAGCAGTTCTTC.

The CDR3 bases are TGTGCCTGGAGTGTCTTTAGCCTAGCGGGAGGTTCGGAGACCCAGTACTTC. Its protein is CAWSVFSLAGGSETQYF. The rearrangement links TRBV30 to TRBJ2-5, with 11 bases lining up with TRBD2. The CDR3 has 17 amino acids. Germline loops: CDR1 GTSNPN, CDR2 SVGIG (reference sequence). J lost 5 bases, V lost 0 bases, and 11 bases had no gene match.

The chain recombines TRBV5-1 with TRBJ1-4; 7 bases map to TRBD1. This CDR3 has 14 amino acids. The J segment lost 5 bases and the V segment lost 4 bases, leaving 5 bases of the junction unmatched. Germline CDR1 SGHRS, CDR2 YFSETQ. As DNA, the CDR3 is TGCGCCAGCAGCATAGGGGGCGCAAATGAAAAACTGTTTTTT. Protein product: CASSIGGANEKLFF.

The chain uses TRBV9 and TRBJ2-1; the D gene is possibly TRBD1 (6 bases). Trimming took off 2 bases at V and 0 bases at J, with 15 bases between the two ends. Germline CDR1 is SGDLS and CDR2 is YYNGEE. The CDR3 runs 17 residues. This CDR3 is CASSVGARTVSYNEQFF. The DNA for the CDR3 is TGTGCCAGCAGCGTTGGGGCAAGGACAGTCTCCTACAATGAGCAGTTCTTC.

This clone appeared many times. Here the CDR3 DNA reads TGCGCCAGCAGCCAAGATGGGGGGGCTGGGGCCAACGTCCTGACTTTC. Its translation: CASSQDGGAGANVLTF. The chain joins TRBV4-3 to TRBJ2-6; 7 bases match TRBD2. This CDR3 has 16 amino acids. Germline trimming cut 0 bases from V and 2 bases from J; bases unmatched to any gene: 1. The germline CDR1 and CDR2 sequences are LGHNA and YSLEER.

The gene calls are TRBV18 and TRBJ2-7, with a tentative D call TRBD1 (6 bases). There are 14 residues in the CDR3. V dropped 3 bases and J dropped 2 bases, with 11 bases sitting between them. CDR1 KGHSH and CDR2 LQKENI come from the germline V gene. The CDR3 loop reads CASSPWGPTYEQYF. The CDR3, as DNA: TGTGCCAGCTCACCTTGGGGGCCCACCTACGAGCAGTACTTC.

CDR3 region: CALRQGGGYTF. The CDR3 nucleotides are TGTGCCCTGAGACAGGGAGGTGGCTACACCTTC. The chain carries TRBV30 and TRBJ1-2; 7 nucleotides line up with TRBD1. CDR3 length: 11 amino acids. Per germline, CDR1 GTSNPN and CDR2 SVGIG (reference sequence). The J segment lost 7 bases and the V segment lost 8 bases, leaving 7 bases of the junction unmatched.

CDR3 sequence: CANSDTAGLNTEAFF. The CDR3 nucleotides read TGTGCCAACTCGGACACAGCAGGGTTGAACACTGAAGCTTTCTTT. The rearrangement joins TRBV7-2 to TRBJ1-1; a possible D gene is TRBD1 (5 bases). Germline V gene lookup returns CDR1 SGHTA and CDR2 FQGNSA. This CDR3 region has 15 residues. Trimming left V 10 bases short and J 0 bases short, with 18 bases between. Combining the CDR3 with reference TRBV7-2 and TRBJ1-1 gives the whole variable domain GAGVSQSPSNKVTEKGKDVELRCDPISGHTALYWYRQSLGQGLEFLIYFQGNSAPDKSGLPSDRFSAERTGGSVSTLTIQRTQQEDSAVYLCANSDTAGLNTEAFFGQGTRLTVV.

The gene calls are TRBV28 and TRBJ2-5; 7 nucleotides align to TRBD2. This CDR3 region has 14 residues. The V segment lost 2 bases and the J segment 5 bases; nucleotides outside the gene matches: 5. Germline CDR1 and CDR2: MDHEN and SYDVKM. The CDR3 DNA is TGTGCCAGCAGTTTAGGCGGGAGTCGGGAGACCCAGTACTTC. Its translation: CASSLGGSRETQYF.

The CDR3 is CASIESSYNEQFF. DNA of the CDR3: TGTGCCAGCATTGAGAGCTCCTACAATGAGCAGTTCTTC. V usage is TRBV7-8 and J usage is TRBJ2-1; unclear D gene. The CDR3 has 13 amino acids. The V end was cut by 7 bases, the J end by 0 bases, with 7 bases between. Per germline, CDR1 SGHVS and CDR2 FQNEAQ.

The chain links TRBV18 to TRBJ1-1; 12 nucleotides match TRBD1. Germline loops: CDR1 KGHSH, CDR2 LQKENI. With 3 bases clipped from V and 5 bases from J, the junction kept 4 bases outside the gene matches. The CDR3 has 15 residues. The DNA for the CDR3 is TGTGCCAGCTCACCGGGACAGGGGGCGCGAACTGAAGCTTTCTTT. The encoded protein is CASSPGQGARTEAFF.

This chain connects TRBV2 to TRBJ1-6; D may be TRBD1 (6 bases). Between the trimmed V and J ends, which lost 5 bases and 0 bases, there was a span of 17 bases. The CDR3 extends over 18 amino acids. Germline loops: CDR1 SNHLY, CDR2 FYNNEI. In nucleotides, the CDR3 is TGTGCCAGCAGTCCCGATCGCACAGGGATCTCCTATAATTCACCCCTCCACTTT. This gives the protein CASSPDRTGISYNSPLHF.

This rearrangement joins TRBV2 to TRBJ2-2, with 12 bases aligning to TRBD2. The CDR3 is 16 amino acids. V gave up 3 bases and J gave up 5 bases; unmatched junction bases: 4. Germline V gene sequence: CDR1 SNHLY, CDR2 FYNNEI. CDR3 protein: CASSDLGLAGTGELFF. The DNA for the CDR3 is TGTGCCAGCAGTGACCTGGGACTAGCGGGTACCGGGGAGCTGTTTTTT.

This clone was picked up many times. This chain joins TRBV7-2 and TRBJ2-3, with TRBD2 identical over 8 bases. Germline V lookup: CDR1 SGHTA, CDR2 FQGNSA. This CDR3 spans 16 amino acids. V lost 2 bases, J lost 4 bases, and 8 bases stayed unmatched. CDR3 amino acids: CASSLNQAGGPDTQYF. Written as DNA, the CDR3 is TGTGCCAGCAGCTTAAACCAGGCGGGAGGTCCAGATACGCAGTATTTT.

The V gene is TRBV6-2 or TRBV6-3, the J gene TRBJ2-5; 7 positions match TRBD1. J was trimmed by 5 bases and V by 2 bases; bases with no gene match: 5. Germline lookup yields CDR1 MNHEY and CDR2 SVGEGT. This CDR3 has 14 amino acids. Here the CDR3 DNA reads TGTGCCAGCAGTTACAGGGGGCGCGAGGAGACCCAGTACTTC. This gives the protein CASSYRGREETQYF.

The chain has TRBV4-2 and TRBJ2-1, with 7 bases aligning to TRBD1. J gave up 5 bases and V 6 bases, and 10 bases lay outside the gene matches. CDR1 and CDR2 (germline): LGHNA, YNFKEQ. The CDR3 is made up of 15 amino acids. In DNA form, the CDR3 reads TGTGCCAGCAGACCCGGACAGGTGGGCGACAATGAGCAGTTCTTC. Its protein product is CASRPGQVGDNEQFF.

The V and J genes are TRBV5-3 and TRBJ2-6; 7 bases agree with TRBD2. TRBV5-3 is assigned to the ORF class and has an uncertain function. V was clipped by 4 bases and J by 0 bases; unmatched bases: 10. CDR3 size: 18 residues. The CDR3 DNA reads TGTGCCAGAAGCGGGAGGGTCCCTCCGAGCTCTGGGGCCAACGTCCTGACTTTC. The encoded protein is CARSGRVPPSSGANVLTF.

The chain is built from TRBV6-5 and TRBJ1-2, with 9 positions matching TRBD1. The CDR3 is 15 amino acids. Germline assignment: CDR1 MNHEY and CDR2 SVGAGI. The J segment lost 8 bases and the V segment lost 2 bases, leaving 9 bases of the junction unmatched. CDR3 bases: TGTGCCAGCAGTTACAGCGGGACAGGGTTGGGCGGCTACACCTTC. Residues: CASSYSGTGLGGYTF.

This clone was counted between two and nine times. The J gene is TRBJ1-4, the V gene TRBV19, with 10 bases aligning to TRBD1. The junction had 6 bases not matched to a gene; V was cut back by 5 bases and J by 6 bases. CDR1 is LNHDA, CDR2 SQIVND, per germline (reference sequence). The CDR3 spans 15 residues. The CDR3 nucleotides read TGTGCCAGTAGTTCCGACAGGGGGCTGCATGAAAAACTGTTTTTT. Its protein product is CASSSDRGLHEKLFF. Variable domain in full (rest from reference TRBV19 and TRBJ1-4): DGGITQSPKYLFRKEGQNVTLSCEQNLNHDAMYWYRQDPGQGLRLIYYSQIVNDFQKGDIAEGYSVSREKKESFPLTVTSAQKNPTAFYLCASSSDRGLHEKLFFGSGTQLSVL.

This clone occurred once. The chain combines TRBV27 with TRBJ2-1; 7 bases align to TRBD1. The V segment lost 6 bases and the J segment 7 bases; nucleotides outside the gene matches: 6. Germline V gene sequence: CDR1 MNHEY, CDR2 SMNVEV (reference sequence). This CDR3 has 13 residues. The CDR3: CASRTGVRNEQFF. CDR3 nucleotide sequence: TGTGCCAGCAGAACAGGGGTGAGAAATGAGCAGTTCTTC.

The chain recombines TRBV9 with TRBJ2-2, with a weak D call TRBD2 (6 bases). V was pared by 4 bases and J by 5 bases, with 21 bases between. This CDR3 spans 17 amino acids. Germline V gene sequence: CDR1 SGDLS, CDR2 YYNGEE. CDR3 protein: CASSRVRGKKGTGELFF. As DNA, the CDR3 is TGTGCCAGCAGCCGGGTCCGGGGGAAAAAAGGAACCGGGGAGCTGTTTTTT.

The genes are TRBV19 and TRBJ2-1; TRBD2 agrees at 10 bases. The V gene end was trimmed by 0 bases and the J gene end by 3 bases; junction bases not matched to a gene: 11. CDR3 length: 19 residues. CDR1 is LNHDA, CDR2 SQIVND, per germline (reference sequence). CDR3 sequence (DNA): TGTGCCAGTAGTATAGACCCGGTATCCCGGACTAGCGGCTACAATGAGCAGTTCTTC. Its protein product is CASSIDPVSRTSGYNEQFF.

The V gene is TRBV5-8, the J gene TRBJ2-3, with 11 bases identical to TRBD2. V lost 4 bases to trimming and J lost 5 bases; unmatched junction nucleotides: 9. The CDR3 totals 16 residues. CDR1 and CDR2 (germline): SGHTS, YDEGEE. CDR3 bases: TGTGCCAGCAGCAGGATGGGACTAGCGGACCGAGATACGCAGTATTTT. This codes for CASSRMGLADRDTQYF.

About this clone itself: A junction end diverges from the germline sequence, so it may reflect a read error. CDR3 sequence reads: CSVLTSMNAGELFF. In DNA form, the CDR3 reads TGCAGCGTCCTCACTAGCATGAACGCCGGGGAGCTGTTTTTT. V usage is TRBV29-1 and J usage is TRBJ2-2, with TRBD2 as a possible D gene (6 bases). The CDR3 length is 14 residues. Germline assignment: CDR1 SQVTM and CDR2 ANQGSEA.

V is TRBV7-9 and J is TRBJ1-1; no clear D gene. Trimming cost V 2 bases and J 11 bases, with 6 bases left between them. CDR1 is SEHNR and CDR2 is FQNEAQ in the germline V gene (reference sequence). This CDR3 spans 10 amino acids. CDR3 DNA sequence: TGTGCCAGCAGCTTACATAGTGCTTTCTTT. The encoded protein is CASSLHSAFF. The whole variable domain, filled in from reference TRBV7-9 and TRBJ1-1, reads DTGVSQNPRHKITKRGQNVTFRCDPISEHNRLYWYRQTLGQGPEFLTYFQNEAQLEKSRLLSDRFSAERPKGSFSTLEIQRTEQGDSAMYLCASSLHSAFFGQGTRLTVV.

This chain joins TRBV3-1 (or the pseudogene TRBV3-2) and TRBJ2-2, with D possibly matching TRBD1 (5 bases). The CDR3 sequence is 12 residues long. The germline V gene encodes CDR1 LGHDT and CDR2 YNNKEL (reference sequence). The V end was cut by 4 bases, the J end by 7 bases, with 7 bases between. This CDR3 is CASSRGHGELFF. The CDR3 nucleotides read TGTGCCAGCAGCCGCGGACACGGGGAGCTGTTTTTT.